The rows below give T cell receptor beta chains drawn from one sample of a study of blood T cell repertoires in COVID-19. Sequencing used immunoSEQ multiplex PCR; TCRdb keeps in-frame clones, though not all of them. The data contain approximately 130,000 clones, 86% of them singletons. The sample consisted of PBMCs or T cells enriched from blood (not recorded which). The receptors were gathered from a woman aged 45-65 years who had recovered from COVID-19. Both conserved end residues are part of each CDR3. A D gene is named only where the DNA matches it firmly. Not all rows give a size; the values are once, few, many and, for expanded clones, a class.

D: TRBD1
length: 14
size: .
V: TRBV2
J: TRBJ1-5
DNA: TGTGCCAGCACGCTGGACAGGGGCAATCAGCCCCAGCATTTT
CDR3: CASTLDRGNQPQHF

D: .
length: 16
size: .
V: TRBV7-2
J: TRBJ1-5
DNA: TGTGCCAGCAACAAAAGGTCCCACAGGGAGCGACAGCCCCAGCATTTT
CDR3: CASNKRSHRERQPQHF

D: .
length: 13
size: .
V: TRBV9
J: TRBJ1-1
DNA: TGTGCCAGCAGCGTACAGGGGAACACTGAAGCTTTCTTT
CDR3: CASSVQGNTEAFF

D: .
length: 14
size: .
V: TRBV5-1
J: TRBJ1-1
DNA: TGCGCCAGCAACACCGACAATAAGAACACTGAAGCTTTCTTT
CDR3: CASNTDNKNTEAFF

D: TRBD2
length: 16
size: .
V: TRBV25-1
J: TRBJ2-3
DNA: TGTGCCAGCAGTGATGGGCCTAGCGGGGACACAGATACGCAGTATTTT
CDR3: CASSDGPSGDTDTQYF

D: TRBD1
length: 14
size: .
V: TRBV11-2
J: TRBJ1-6
DNA: TGTGCCAGCAGCTCACCGGGACAGGTCACACCCCTCCACTTT
CDR3: CASSSPGQVTPLHF

D: TRBD1
length: 14
size: .
V: TRBV5-1
J: TRBJ1-2
DNA: TGCGCCAGCAGCTCCGAATTGACAGGGCTTGGCTACACCTTC
CDR3: CASSSELTGLGYTF

D: .
length: 14
size: .
V: TRBV5-4
J: TRBJ2-5
DNA: TGTGCCAGCAGCTTGACACAGACACAAGAGACCCAGTACTTC
CDR3: CASSLTQTQETQYF

D: TRBD2
length: 16
size: .
V: TRBV4-1
J: TRBJ2-3
DNA: TGCGCCAGCAGCCTCCGGACTAGCGGGGGACATGAGGCGCAGTATTTT
CDR3: CASSLRTSGGHEAQYF

D: TRBD1
length: 16
size: .
V: TRBV18
J: TRBJ1-1
DNA: TGTGCCAGCTCACCCCGACAGGGGGCCATGAACACTGAAGCTTTCTTT
CDR3: CASSPRQGAMNTEAFF

D: TRBD1
length: 15
size: .
V: TRBV2
J: TRBJ2-7
DNA: TGTGCCAGCTCCCCCGGGACAGCCGTCTCCTACGAGCAGTACTTC
CDR3: CASSPGTAVSYEQYF

D: .
length: 16
size: .
V: TRBV3-1/TRBV3-2
J: TRBJ2-7
DNA: TGTGCCAGCAGCCAAGATCCAAGGCGGGGTCCTTACGAGCAGTACTTC
CDR3: CASSQDPRRGPYEQYF

D: .
length: 13
size: .
V: TRBV7-7
J: TRBJ2-2
DNA: TGTGCTAGCAGCCGACTAGTCACCGGGGAGCTGTTTTTT
CDR3: CASSRLVTGELFF

D: TRBD1
length: 15
size: .
V: TRBV10-3
J: TRBJ2-2
DNA: TGTGCCATCAAGGGACAGGGGGTCAACACCGGGGAGCTGTTTTTT
CDR3: CAIKGQGVNTGELFF

D: .
length: 16
size: .
V: TRBV5-6
J: TRBJ1-6
DNA: TGTGCCAGCAGCGGGGGCCCCGGCTCCTATAATTCACCCCTCCACTTT
CDR3: CASSGGPGSYNSPLHF

D: .
length: 14
size: .
V: TRBV7-2
J: TRBJ2-3
DNA: TGTGCCAGCAGCTTAGGAGTTAGCACAGATACGCAGTATTTT
CDR3: CASSLGVSTDTQYF

D: .
length: 11
size: .
V: TRBV5-6
J: TRBJ1-2
DNA: TGTGCCAGCAGTTCAACTTGGGGCTACACCTTC
CDR3: CASSSTWGYTF

D: .
length: 14
size: .
V: TRBV5-1
J: TRBJ1-5
DNA: TGCGCCAGCAGAGCAGGGTTGGGAAATCAGCCCCAGCATTTT
CDR3: CASRAGLGNQPQHF

D: TRBD1
length: 17
size: few
V: TRBV7-8
J: TRBJ1-4
DNA: TGTGCCAGCAGCTCACGAAGGACAGGGGGCGTAGTGGGAAAACTGTTTTTT
CDR3: CASSSRRTGGVVGKLFF

D: TRBD2
length: 14
size: .
V: TRBV6-4
J: TRBJ2-3
DNA: TGTGCCAGCAGTGTCCAGCGGGGGTCAGATACGCAGTATTTT
CDR3: CASSVQRGSDTQYF

D: .
length: 15
size: few
V: TRBV9
J: TRBJ2-7
DNA: TGTGCCAGCAGCGTAGCTCGGGGTTGGGCTGTCGAGCAGTACTTC
CDR3: CASSVARGWAVEQYF

D: .
length: 13
size: few
V: TRBV19
J: TRBJ1-1
DNA: TGTGCCAGTACGACAGAATCGAACACTGAAGCTTTCTTT
CDR3: CASTTESNTEAFF

D: .
length: 13
size: .
V: TRBV25-1
J: TRBJ1-5
DNA: TGTGCCAGCGGAGGTAGTAGCAATCAGCCCCAGCATTTT
CDR3: CASGGSSNQPQHF

D: .
length: 15
size: .
V: TRBV4-1
J: TRBJ1-2
DNA: TGCGCCAGCAGCCAAATCGCAGGGATAAACTATGGCTACACCTTC
CDR3: CASSQIAGINYGYTF

D: TRBD2
length: 16
size: .
V: TRBV5-6
J: TRBJ2-3
DNA: TGTGCCAGCAGCATGACTAGCGGGGGTGGTGCAGATACGCAGTATTTT
CDR3: CASSMTSGGGADTQYF

D: TRBD2
length: 18
size: .
V: TRBV3-1/TRBV3-2
J: TRBJ2-1
DNA: TGTGCCAGCAGCCAAGTGTCTAGCGGGGGGGACTCCTACAATGAGCAGTTCTTC
CDR3: CASSQVSSGGDSYNEQFF

D: .
length: 14
size: .
V: TRBV30
J: TRBJ1-6
DNA: TGTGCCTGGAGGGAGGACAGTCGAAGTTCACCCCTCCACTTT
CDR3: CAWREDSRSSPLHF

D: TRBD1
length: 14
size: .
V: TRBV11-2
J: TRBJ1-6
DNA: TGTGCCAGCAGACTCCAGGGGGTAAATTCACCCCTCCACTTT
CDR3: CASRLQGVNSPLHF

D: TRBD1
length: 15
size: .
V: TRBV2
J: TRBJ1-4
DNA: TGTGCCAGCAGTCCACAGGGGGCGAGGAATGAAAAACTGTTTTTT
CDR3: CASSPQGARNEKLFF